This record concerns one T cell receptor (beta chain) sequence. The antigen is not known. In each case, RNA was isolated and then reverse transcribed into cDNA as the sequencing template. The assay was immunoSEQ multiplex PCR, and TCRdb's table has in-frame clones only and misses some. The sample has roughly 110,000 clones, 84% seen once. The data were taken from a study of CD8+ T cells in alopecia areata. Study information: Each of the treated patients was given oral tofacitinib, 5 to 10 mg twice daily, for moderate-to-severe alopecia areata. Points from the study as a whole: In scalp samples, resident alphabeta T cells of normal skin are also sequenced. TCR sharing across patients was less clear than in mice, possibly HLA-related.

The V and J ends lost 6 bases and 6 bases respectively, with 11 bases between them. Germline V gene data show CDR1 as MNHEY and CDR2 as SMNVEV (reference sequence). The CDR3 spans 13 residues. Treatment meaning: oral pan-JAK inhibitor, 5-10 mg twice daily. The origin of this receptor is a human donor with alopecia areata. The chain employs TRBV27 and TRBJ2-2; D not resolved. The specimen comprised CD8+ T cells sorted from blood, sampled at week 24, from a patient treated with tofacitinib. CDR3 amino acids: CASSQGWAGELFF. The DNA of the CDR3 is TGTGCCAGCAGCCAAGGGTGGGCCGGGGAGCTGTTTTTT.